The rows below give T cell receptor beta chains drawn from one sample of a study of a mutant IDH1 vaccine in newly diagnosed glioma. The assay was immunoSEQ multiplex PCR, and TCRdb's table has in-frame clones only and misses some. The sample lists 30,000 or so clones, approximately 91% occurring once. The sequencing here drew on PBMCs, taken from a glioma patient treated with radiotherapy, temozolomide or both. Receptors were obtained from a woman aged 40 to 50 with glioma. Both conserved end residues are part of each CDR3. The D gene is left open where the match is weak. Clone size is stated in some rows and not others, as once, few, many or a class when expanded.

TRBJ2-3	-	TRBV5-1	TRBD2	15	TGCGCCAGCAGCCCGGGACTAGCGGGAATCGATACGCAGTATTTT	CASSPGLAGIDTQYF
TRBJ1-5	-	TRBV4-3	-	15	TGCGCCAGCAGCCAAGACAGGGACAGCAATCAGCCCCAGCATTTT	CASSQDRDSNQPQHF
TRBJ1-3	-	TRBV4-1	-	17	TGCGCCAGCAGCCAAGTCAGCGGCAGGAGCTCTGGAAACACCATATATTTT	CASSQVSGRSSGNTIYF
TRBJ1-2	-	TRBV14	-	14	TGTGCCAGCGAGACAGGAACGGCTAACTATGGCTACACCTTC	CASETGTANYGYTF
TRBJ1-5	-	TRBV6-1	TRBD1	15	TGTGCCAGCAGTCCCCAGGGGGATGGCAATCAGCCCCAGCATTTT	CASSPQGDGNQPQHF
TRBJ2-4	once	TRBV5-6	TRBD1	19	TGTGCCAGCAGCTTGGGTTTGCGGGACAGGGCCCCGGCCAAAAACATTCAGTACTTC	CASSLGLRDRAPAKNIQYF
TRBJ1-6	-	TRBV5-5	-	14	TGTGCCAGCAGCTTTTTTCGGGAAAATTCACCCCTCCACTTT	CASSFFRENSPLHF
TRBJ1-2	once	TRBV28	-	12	TGTGCCAGCAGCAGACAGAACTATGGCTACACCTTC	CASSRQNYGYTF
TRBJ2-2	-	TRBV9	TRBD2	16	TGTGCCAGCAGCGTAGGGTCTAGCGGGAACACCGGGGAGCTGTTTTTT	CASSVGSSGNTGELFF
TRBJ1-1	-	TRBV4-1	-	14	TGCGCCAGCAGCCAAACAGAAATGAACACTGAAGCTTTCTTT	CASSQTEMNTEAFF
TRBJ2-1	-	TRBV18	TRBD2	15	TGTGCCAGCTCACCACCGGGAGGGTCTCGGAATGAGCAGTTCTTC	CASSPPGGSRNEQFF
TRBJ2-7	-	TRBV5-1	-	12	TGCGCCAGCAGCCCGACAACGACCGAGCAGTACTTC	CASSPTTTEQYF
TRBJ2-2	-	TRBV2	TRBD2	15	TGTGCCAGTGACCTGGGCGGGAGGGCCGGCGGGGAGCTGTTTTTT	CASDLGGRAGGELFF
TRBJ1-5	-	TRBV2	-	16	TGTGCCAGCAGTGATCGGCAGGACTATAGCAATCAGCCCCAGCATTTT	CASSDRQDYSNQPQHF
TRBJ2-2	once	TRBV6-5	-	13	TGTGCCAGCAGTTACTCAGGCACCGGGGAGCTGTTTTTT	CASSYSGTGELFF
TRBJ2-1	once	TRBV5-1	TRBD1	15	TGCGCCAGCAGCTTGCTGGGACAGGGTAACGGTGAGCAGTTCTTC	CASSLLGQGNGEQFF
TRBJ2-5	once	TRBV2	-	14	TGTGCCAGCAGTGCCGCAGAAGGTGGGGAGACCCAGTACTTC	CASSAAEGGETQYF
TRBJ1-6	-	TRBV5-5	TRBD1	16	TGTGCCAGCAGCTTAGCGACAGGGGCCGGGGTTTCACCCCTCCACTTT	CASSLATGAGVSPLHF
TRBJ2-7	few	TRBV6-5	TRBD2	16	TGTGCCAGCAGTTACGCAGGCGGGACTAGATTTCACGAGCAGTACTTC	CASSYAGGTRFHEQYF
TRBJ1-1	-	TRBV5-4	-	13	TGTGCCAGCAGGCCGGGACCTAGGGTGGAAGCTTTCTTT	CASRPGPRVEAFF
TRBJ1-1	-	TRBV19	-	13	TGTGCCAGTAGTTTCTCCATAAACACTGAAGCTTTCTTT	CASSFSINTEAFF
TRBJ1-2	-	TRBV9	-	14	TGTGCCAGCAGCGTAGACGGGGGTAACTATGGCTACACCTTC	CASSVDGGNYGYTF
TRBJ2-6	-	TRBV4-2	-	15	TGTGCCAGCAGGCAGAGAAACTCTGGGGCCAACGTCCTGACTTTC	CASRQRNSGANVLTF
TRBJ1-5	-	TRBV7-2	-	15	TGTGCCAGCAGCTTAGCAGGGCTTAGCAATCAGCCCCAGCATTTT	CASSLAGLSNQPQHF
TRBJ1-5	-	TRBV18	-	14	TGTGCCAGCTCATTTGGGATGAGCAATCAGCCCCAGCATTTT	CASSFGMSNQPQHF
TRBJ1-1	-	TRBV29-1	-	14	TGCAGCGTGCCCATGGCCAATCGCGACACTGAAGCTTTCTTT	CSVPMANRDTEAFF
TRBJ1-2	-	TRBV6-1	TRBD1	17	TGTGCCAGCAGTGAAACTGGGTTGACAGGGGTAGGCTATGGCTACACCTTC	CASSETGLTGVGYGYTF
TRBJ1-2	-	TRBV29-1	TRBD1	14	TGCAGCGTTGAAGGCGGACAGGAGAACTATGGCTACACCTTC	CSVEGGQENYGYTF
TRBJ2-5	-	TRBV29-1	TRBD2	15	TGCAGCGCCTTACTAGCGGGAGGCTCGGGGGAGACCCAGTACTTC	CSALLAGGSGETQYF
TRBJ2-7	-	TRBV11-2	-	14	TGTGCCAGCAGGGAGGGGCTTTTTGTCTACGAGCAGTACTTC	CASREGLFVYEQYF
TRBJ1-1	-	TRBV29-1	-	12	TGCAGCGCCATCCGACCCTTCACTGAAGCTTTCTTT	CSAIRPFTEAFF
TRBJ2-7	-	TRBV5-4	TRBD1	15	TGTGCCAGCAGCCCGGGGACAGGCCCGGCCTACGAGCAGTACTTC	CASSPGTGPAYEQYF
TRBJ1-1	-	TRBV2	-	14	TGTGCCAGCAGGAACGGGTGGCAGAACACTGAAGCTTTCTTT	CASRNGWQNTEAFF
TRBJ1-1	-	TRBV7-9	-	16	TGTGCCAGCAGCTTTTATTCGGGGGCCCCCAACACTGAAGCTTTCTTT	CASSFYSGAPNTEAFF
TRBJ1-1	once	TRBV27	TRBD1	16	TGTGCCAGCAGTCAAAGACAGGGGGTAGGGAACACTGAAGCTTTCTTT	CASSQRQGVGNTEAFF
TRBJ2-5	-	TRBV15	TRBD1	14	TGTGCCACGCCCCCCCTACAGGGGTTGAAGACCCAGTACTTC	CATPPLQGLKTQYF
TRBJ2-5	-	TRBV7-8	TRBD1	13	TGTGCCAGCAGCCGGACAGGGGAAGAGACCCAGTACTTC	CASSRTGEETQYF
TRBJ2-7	-	TRBV5-1	-	15	TGCGCCAGCAGCCTGGCCGTGGGGGGGCAAATCGAGCAGTACTTC	CASSLAVGGQIEQYF
TRBJ1-4	few	TRBV2	-	14	TGTGCCAGCAGTGAGGACTGGGAATCGGTAAAACTGTTTTTT	CASSEDWESVKLFF
TRBJ1-1	-	TRBV29-1	-	12	TGCAGCGTTCGGGATATGAACACTGAAGCTTTCTTT	CSVRDMNTEAFF
TRBJ2-3	-	TRBV14	-	17	TGTGCCAGCAGCCAAGGCCCGGCGATGGGAAGCACAGATACGCAGTATTTT	CASSQGPAMGSTDTQYF
TRBJ2-5	-	TRBV4-1	-	16	TGCGCCAGCAGCCAAGACCCTAGCATGCGGGGACGACAAGTGTACTTC	CASSQDPSMRGRQVYF
TRBJ1-4	-	TRBV19	-	13	TGTGCCAGTAATCAGGGTCTTAATGAAAAACTGTTTTTT	CASNQGLNEKLFF